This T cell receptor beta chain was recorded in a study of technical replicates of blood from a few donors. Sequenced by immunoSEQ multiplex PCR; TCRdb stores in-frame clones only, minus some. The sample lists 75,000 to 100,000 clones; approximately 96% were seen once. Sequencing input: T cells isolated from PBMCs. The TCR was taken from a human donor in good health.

The CDR3 DNA reads TGTGCCAGCGCGCCGCACGGGGTCGGCACAGATACGCAGTATTTT. It yields the protein CASAPHGVGTDTQYF. The rearrangement joins TRBV9 to TRBJ2-3, with D possibly TRBD2 on 5 matching bases. V was shortened by 7 bases and J by 1 base, with 16 bases between the two germline ends. This CDR3 has 15 amino acids. Germline V lookup: CDR1 SGDLS, CDR2 YYNGEE.